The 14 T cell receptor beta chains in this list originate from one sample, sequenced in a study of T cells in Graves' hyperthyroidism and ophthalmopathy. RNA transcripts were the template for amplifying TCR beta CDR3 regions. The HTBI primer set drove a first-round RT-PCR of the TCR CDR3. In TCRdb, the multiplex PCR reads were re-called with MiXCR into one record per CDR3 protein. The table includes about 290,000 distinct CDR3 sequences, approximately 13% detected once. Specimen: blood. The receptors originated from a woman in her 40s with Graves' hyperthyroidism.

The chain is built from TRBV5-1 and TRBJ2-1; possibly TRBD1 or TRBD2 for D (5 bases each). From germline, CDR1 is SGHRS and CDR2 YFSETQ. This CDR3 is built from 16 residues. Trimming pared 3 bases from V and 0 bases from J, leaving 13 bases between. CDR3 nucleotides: TGCGCCAGCAGCTCTTCTGGGGCGGGCTCCTACAATGAGCAGTTCTTC. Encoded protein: CASSSSGAGSYNEQFF.

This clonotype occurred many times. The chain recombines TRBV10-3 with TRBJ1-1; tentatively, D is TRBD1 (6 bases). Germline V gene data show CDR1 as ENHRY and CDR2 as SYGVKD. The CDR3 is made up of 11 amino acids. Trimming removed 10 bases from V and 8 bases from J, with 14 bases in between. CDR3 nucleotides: TGTGCCACAAACTCCGGGACAGAAGCTTTCTTT. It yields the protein CATNSGTEAFF.

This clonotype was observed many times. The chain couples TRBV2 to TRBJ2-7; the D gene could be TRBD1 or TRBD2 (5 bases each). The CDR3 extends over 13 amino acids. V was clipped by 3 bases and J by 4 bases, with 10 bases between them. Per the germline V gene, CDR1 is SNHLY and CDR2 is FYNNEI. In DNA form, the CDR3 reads TGTGCCAGCAGTGACGGGACCATATACGAGCAGTACTTC. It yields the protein CASSDGTIYEQYF.

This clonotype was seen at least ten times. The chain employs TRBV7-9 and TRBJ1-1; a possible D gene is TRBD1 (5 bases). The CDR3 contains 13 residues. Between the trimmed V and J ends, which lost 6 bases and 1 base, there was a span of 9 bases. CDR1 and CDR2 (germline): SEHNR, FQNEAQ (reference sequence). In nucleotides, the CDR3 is TGTGCCAGCAGGGACACTGAGAACACTGAAGCTTTCTTT. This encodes CASRDTENTEAFF.

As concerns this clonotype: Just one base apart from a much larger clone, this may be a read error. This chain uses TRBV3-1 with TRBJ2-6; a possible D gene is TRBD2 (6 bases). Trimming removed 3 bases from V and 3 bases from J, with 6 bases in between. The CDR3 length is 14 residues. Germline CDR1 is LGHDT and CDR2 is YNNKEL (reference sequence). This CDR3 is CASSQGGGANVLTF. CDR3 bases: TGTGCCAGCAGCCAGGGGGGTGGGGCCAACGTCCTGACTTTC.

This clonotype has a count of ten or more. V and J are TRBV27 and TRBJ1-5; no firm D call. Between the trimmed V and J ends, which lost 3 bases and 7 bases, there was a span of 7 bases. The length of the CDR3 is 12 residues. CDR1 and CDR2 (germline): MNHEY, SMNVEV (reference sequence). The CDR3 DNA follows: TGTGCCAGCAGTTTCCCGGGGCAGCCCCAGCATTTT. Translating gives CASSFPGQPQHF.

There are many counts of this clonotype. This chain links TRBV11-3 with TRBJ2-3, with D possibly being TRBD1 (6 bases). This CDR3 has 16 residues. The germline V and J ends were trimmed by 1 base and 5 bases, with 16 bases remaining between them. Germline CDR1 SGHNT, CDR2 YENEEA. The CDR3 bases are TGTGCCAGCAGCTTAGGAACGGGACAAGGCGGAGATACGCAGTATTTT. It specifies CASSLGTGQGGDTQYF.

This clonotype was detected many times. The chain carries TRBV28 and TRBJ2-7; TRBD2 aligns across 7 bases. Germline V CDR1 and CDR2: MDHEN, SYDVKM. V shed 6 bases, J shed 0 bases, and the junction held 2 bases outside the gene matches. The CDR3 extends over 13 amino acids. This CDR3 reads CASRGGSSYEQYF. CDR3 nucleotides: TGTGCCAGCAGGGGCGGGAGCTCCTACGAGCAGTACTTC.

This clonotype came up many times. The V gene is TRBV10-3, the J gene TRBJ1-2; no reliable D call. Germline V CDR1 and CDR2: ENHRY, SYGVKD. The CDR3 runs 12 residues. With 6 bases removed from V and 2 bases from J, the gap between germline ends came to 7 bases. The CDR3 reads CAIRDGNYGYTF. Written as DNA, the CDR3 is TGTGCCATCAGGGACGGGAACTATGGCTACACCTTC.

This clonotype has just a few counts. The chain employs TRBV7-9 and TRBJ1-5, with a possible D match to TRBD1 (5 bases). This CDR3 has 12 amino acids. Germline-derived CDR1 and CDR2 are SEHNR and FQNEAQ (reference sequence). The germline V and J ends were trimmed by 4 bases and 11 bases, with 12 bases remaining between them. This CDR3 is CASSYDRSAQHF. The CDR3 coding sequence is TGTGCCAGCAGCTACGACAGATCGGCCCAGCATTTT.

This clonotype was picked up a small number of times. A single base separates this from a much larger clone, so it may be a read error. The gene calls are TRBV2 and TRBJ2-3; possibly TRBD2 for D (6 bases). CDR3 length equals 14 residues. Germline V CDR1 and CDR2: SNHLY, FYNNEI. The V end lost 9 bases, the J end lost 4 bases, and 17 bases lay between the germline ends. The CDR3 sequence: CARASERLADTQYF. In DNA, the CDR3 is TGTGCCAGAGCTAGCGAGCGTTTAGCAGATACGCAGTATTTT.

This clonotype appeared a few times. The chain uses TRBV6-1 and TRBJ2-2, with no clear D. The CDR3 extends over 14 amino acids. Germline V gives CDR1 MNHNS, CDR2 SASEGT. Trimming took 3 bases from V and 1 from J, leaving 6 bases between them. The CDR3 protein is CASSDRWNTGELFF. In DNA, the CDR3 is TGTGCCAGCAGTGACCGCTGGAACACCGGGGAGCTGTTTTTT.

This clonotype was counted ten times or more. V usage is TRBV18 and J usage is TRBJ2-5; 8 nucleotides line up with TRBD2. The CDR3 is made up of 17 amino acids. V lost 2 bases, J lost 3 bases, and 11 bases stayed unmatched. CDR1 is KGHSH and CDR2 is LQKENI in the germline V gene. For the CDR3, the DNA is TGTGCCAGCTCACCAGATCGACCAAGGCGGGAGGAAGAGACCCAGTACTTC. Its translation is CASSPDRPRREEETQYF.

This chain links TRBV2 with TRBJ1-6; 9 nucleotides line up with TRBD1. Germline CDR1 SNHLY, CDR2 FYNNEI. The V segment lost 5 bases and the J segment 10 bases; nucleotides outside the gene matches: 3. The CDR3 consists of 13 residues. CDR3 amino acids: CASSNRGQSPLHF. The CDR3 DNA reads TGTGCCAGCAGTAACAGGGGGCAGTCACCCCTCCACTTT.